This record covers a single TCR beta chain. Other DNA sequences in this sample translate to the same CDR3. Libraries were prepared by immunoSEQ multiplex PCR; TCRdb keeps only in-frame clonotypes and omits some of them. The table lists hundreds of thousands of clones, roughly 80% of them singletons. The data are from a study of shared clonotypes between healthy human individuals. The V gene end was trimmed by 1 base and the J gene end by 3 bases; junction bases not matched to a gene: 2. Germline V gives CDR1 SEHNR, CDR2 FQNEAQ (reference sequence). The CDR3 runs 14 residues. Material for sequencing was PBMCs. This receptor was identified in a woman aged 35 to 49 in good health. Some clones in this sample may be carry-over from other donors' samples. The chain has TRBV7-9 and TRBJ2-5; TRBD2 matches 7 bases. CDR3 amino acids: CASSLGLAEETQYF. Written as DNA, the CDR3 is TGTGCCAGCAGCTTAGGTCTAGCGGAAGAGACCCAGTACTTC.